This record looks at one TCR beta chain sequence and its context. Germline CDR1 is SGHDN and CDR2 is FVKESK. V was clipped by 6 bases and J by 5 bases; unmatched bases: 10. This CDR3 is built from 15 residues. Healthy bone marrow donors formed the donor group. The sample comes from a study of cytomegalovirus exposure and HLA in healthy donors. Use of 60 Vbeta and 13 Jbeta primers characterized the PCR. Sequenced by immunoSEQ multiplex PCR; TCRdb stores in-frame clones only, minus some. This sample has around 130,000 clones; about three quarters occur once, and the top ten carry approximately 7%. This receptor was identified in a man in his forties or fifties in good health and CMV-seropositive. Sequenced: PBMCs. This rearrangement joins TRBV14 to TRBJ2-7; 10 nucleotides align to TRBD1. CDR3 bases: TGTGCCAGCAGGCGAGCGGGACAGGGGATTCACGAGCAGTACTTC. Encoded protein: CASRRAGQGIHEQYF.